The clone carrying this T cell receptor (beta chain) was counted a single time. The antigen is not known. Individuals with alopecia areata gave both lesional scalp punch biopsies and peripheral blood for collection. Separation by sorting yielded CD4+ and CD8+ T cells from PBMCs. In each case, RNA was isolated and then reverse transcribed into cDNA as the sequencing template. Only in-frame clones appear in the TCRdb table, and some are missing; sequencing was by immunoSEQ multiplex PCR. The top ten clones hold 0.45% of a sample with fewer than 250,000 clones, around three fifths of them seen once. These data come from a study of CD8+ T cells in alopecia areata. Regarding the study as a whole: Scalp lesions, especially in alopecia totalis/universalis, had higher clonality than normal scalp. Scalp sequencing also captures normal skin's resident alphabeta T cells.

The germline gives CDR1 SGHRS, CDR2 YFSETQ. The CDR3 totals 16 residues. V was clipped by 2 bases and J by 2 bases; unmatched bases: 7. The sample here was CD4+ T cells sorted from blood, taken at week 0. The V and J genes are TRBV5-1 and TRBJ2-3; the match to TRBD1 covers 8 bases. This TCR was sampled from a human donor with alopecia areata. The CDR3 coding sequence is TGCGCCAGCAGCTTTGGGGGGACAGGCCACACAGATACGCAGTATTTT. It is translated as CASSFGGTGHTDTQYF.